The rows below give T cell receptor beta chains drawn from one sample of a study of early T cells in non-severe SARS-CoV-2 infection. TCRdb re-analysed the 5' RACE reads in MiXCR, keeping a single row per CDR3 protein. The sample holds tens of thousands of distinct CDR3 sequences, about 12% seen once. Sequencing was performed on whole blood. The origin of the receptors is an adult who was a healthcare worker with PCR-confirmed SARS-CoV-2 infection or an uninfected control (not recorded which). The CDR3 runs from the conserved cysteine through the conserved F or W. D genes are given only for firm matches. Not every row has a clone size; where given, it reads once, few, many or a size class.

TRBJ2-3 TRBV6-2/TRBV6-3 TRBD1 few CASSLGQGRHTQYF TGTGCCAGCAGTTTAGGACAGGGGAGGCATACGCAGTATTTT
TRBJ2-3 TRBV29-1 TRBD2 - CSVPPAGARTDTQYF TGCAGCGTTCCGCCGGCGGGAGCGCGCACAGATACGCAGTATTTT
TRBJ2-3 TRBV5-6 TRBD2 few CASSLEGLAGVRADTQYF TGTGCCAGCAGCTTGGAAGGGCTAGCGGGAGTACGGGCAGATACGCAGTATTTT
TRBJ2-1 TRBV14 - - CASSQVGWNNEQFF TGTGCCAGCAGCCAAGTGGGCTGGAACAATGAGCAGTTCTTC
TRBJ1-1 TRBV5-1 TRBD1 many CASSSAGGLSTEAFF TGCGCCAGCAGCTCTGCAGGGGGGCTGAGCACTGAAGCTTTCTTT
TRBJ2-1 TRBV29-1 TRBD2 few CSVGKGTSRSYNEQFF TGCAGCGTTGGTAAGGGGACTAGCCGCTCCTACAATGAGCAGTTCTTC
TRBJ2-5 TRBV7-2 - many CASSLELTQYF TGTGCCAGCAGCTTAGAACTAACCCAGTACTTC
TRBJ2-1 TRBV20-1 - few CSATVRNYNEQFF TGCAGTGCGACCGTTCGGAATTACAATGAGCAGTTCTTC
TRBJ2-1 TRBV28 - many CASRVLNEQFF TGTGCCAGCAGGGTCTTAAATGAGCAGTTCTTC
TRBJ2-1 TRBV9 - - CASSAGTYNEQFF TGTGCCAGCAGCGCCGGGACCTACAATGAGCAGTTCTTC
TRBJ2-1 TRBV11-2 - - CASSLDRAYNEQFF TGTGCCAGCAGCTTAGATCGGGCTTACAATGAGCAGTTCTTC
TRBJ1-1 TRBV5-1 TRBD1 few CASRQRDRYTEAFF TGCGCCAGCCGCCAAAGGGACAGATACACTGAAGCTTTCTTT
TRBJ2-5 TRBV6-5 - - CASSYGPGKGETQYF TGTGCCAGCAGTTACGGTCCAGGGAAGGGAGAGACCCAGTACTTC
TRBJ2-1 TRBV7-3 - many CASSPDSGTGTSGQFF TGTGCCAGCAGCCCGGATTCCGGGACAGGGACTAGTGGGCAGTTCTTC
TRBJ1-2 TRBV28 TRBD1 - CASRRTGLYGYTF TGTGCCAGCAGGCGGACAGGGCTGTATGGCTACACCTTC
TRBJ2-2 TRBV11-2 - medium-sized CASSLSRGTGELFF TGTGCCAGCAGCTTGAGCAGGGGCACCGGGGAGCTGTTTTTT
TRBJ2-1 TRBV4-2 TRBD2 few CASSQETPTSGTYNEQFF TGTGCCAGCAGCCAAGAAACCCCGACTAGCGGGACCTACAATGAGCAGTTCTTC
TRBJ2-5 TRBV6-2/TRBV6-3 - many CASSYSSPQETQYF TGTGCCAGCAGTTACTCGAGTCCTCAAGAGACCCAGTACTTC
TRBJ2-1 TRBV5-4 - - CASSGVQGPSSYNEQFF TGTGCCAGCAGCGGAGTCCAAGGGCCGAGCTCCTACAATGAGCAGTTCTTC
TRBJ1-3 TRBV10-2 TRBD1 few CATATGSGNTIYF TGCGCCACCGCGACAGGGTCTGGAAACACCATATATTTT
TRBJ1-2 TRBV21-1 - - CASSKTGSYGYTF TGTGCCAGCAGCAAGACAGGGAGCTATGGCTACACCTTC
TRBJ2-1 TRBV27 TRBD1 - CASSLTGNHDEQFF TGTGCCAGCAGTCTGACAGGGAACCACGATGAGCAGTTCTTC
TRBJ1-2 TRBV2 - many CARGTLFNYGYTF TGTGCCAGGGGGACGTTATTTAACTATGGCTACACCTTC
TRBJ1-5 TRBV9 - many CASSLTGKGQPQHF TGTGCCAGCAGCTTGACAGGAAAAGGTCAGCCCCAGCATTTT
TRBJ2-5 TRBV14 - many CASSHLTQETQYF TGTGCCAGCAGCCACTTGACACAAGAGACCCAGTACTTC
TRBJ2-1 TRBV7-2 - few CASSLGQISQFF TGTGCCAGCAGCTTAGGGCAGATCTCCCAGTTCTTC
TRBJ1-2 TRBV29-1 TRBD1 many CSVEIGDRGQNGYTF TGCAGCGTTGAAATTGGTGACAGGGGGCAAAATGGCTACACCTTC
TRBJ1-5 TRBV2 - - CASSLLTLSNQPQHF TGTGCCAGCAGCCTTCTAACTCTTTCCAATCAGCCCCAGCATTTT
TRBJ1-2 TRBV6-6 - many CASSPPLAYGYTF TGTGCCAGCAGTCCCCCCTTAGCCTATGGCTACACCTTC
TRBJ1-2 TRBV27 - few CASSLRAINYGYTF TGTGCCAGCAGTTTAAGAGCCATCAACTATGGCTACACCTTC
TRBJ2-5 TRBV12-3/TRBV12-4 - many CASSFSGAETQYF TGTGCCAGCAGTTTCTCGGGGGCAGAGACCCAGTACTTC
TRBJ2-7 TRBV28 TRBD2 - CAITSGYEQYF TGTGCCATTACTAGCGGATACGAGCAGTACTTC